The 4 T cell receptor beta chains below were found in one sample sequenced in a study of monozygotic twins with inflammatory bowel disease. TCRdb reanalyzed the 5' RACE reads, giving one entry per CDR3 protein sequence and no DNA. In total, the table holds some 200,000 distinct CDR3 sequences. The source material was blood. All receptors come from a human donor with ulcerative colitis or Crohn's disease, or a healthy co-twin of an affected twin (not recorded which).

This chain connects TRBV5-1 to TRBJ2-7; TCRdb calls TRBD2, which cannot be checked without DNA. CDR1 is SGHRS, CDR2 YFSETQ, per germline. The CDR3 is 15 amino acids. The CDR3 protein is CASSSGTSSSYEQYF.

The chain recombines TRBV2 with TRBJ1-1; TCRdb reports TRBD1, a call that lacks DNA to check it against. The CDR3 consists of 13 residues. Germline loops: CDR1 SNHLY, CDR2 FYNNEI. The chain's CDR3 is CASRPSGATEAFF.

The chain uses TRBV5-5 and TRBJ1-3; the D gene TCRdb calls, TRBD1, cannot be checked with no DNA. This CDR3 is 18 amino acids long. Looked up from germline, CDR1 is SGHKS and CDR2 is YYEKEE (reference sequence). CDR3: CASRPDPGQEGSGNTIYF.

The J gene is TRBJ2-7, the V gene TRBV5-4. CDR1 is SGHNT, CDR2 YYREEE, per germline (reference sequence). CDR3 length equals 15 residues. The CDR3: CASSFKMPGPYEQYF.